These 30 T cell receptor beta chains were sequenced from one sample in a study of vaccination and CD4 T cells after COVID-19. Their cognate antigens are unknown. Treatment noted: roughly ten-day PBMC culture with coronavirus spike peptide pools or control peptides (ViraFEST assay). Ahead of the COVID-19 pandemic (2011-2018), the CD4+ T cells of the unexposed donor were collected. At the Johns Hopkins FTIC core, DNA taken from cultured CD4+ T cells was sequenced by way of the Oncomine TCR Beta short-read assay. Genomic DNA was drawn out of CD4+ T cells grown in culture. TCRdb independently ran MiXCR on the PCR reads; one entry per CDR3 protein. The repertoire holds about 9,100 distinct CDR3 sequences, with roughly 31% as singletons. The sample was CD4+ T cells from blood, cultured in vitro. All receptors derive from a human donor in good health.

The chain joins TRBV28 to TRBJ1-2; 7 bases line up with TRBD1. Trimming took 5 bases from V and 4 from J; bases not matched to a gene: 4. Germline CDR1 and CDR2: MDHEN and SYDVKM. This CDR3 region has 13 residues. Here the CDR3 reads CASSPTGSYGYTF. As DNA, the CDR3 is TGTGCCAGCAGTCCGACAGGGAGCTATGGCTACACCTTC.

The chain recombines TRBV11-1 with TRBJ2-5, with 7 nucleotides matching TRBD2. This CDR3 contains 14 residues. Losses at the gene ends were 6 bases for V and 1 base for J; bases not matched to a gene: 5. Germline V gene lookup returns CDR1 SGHAT and CDR2 FQDESV (reference sequence). Here the CDR3 reads CASRGGNFQETQYF. In DNA, the CDR3 is TGTGCCAGCAGGGGAGGGAATTTCCAAGAGACCCAGTACTTC.

This sequence joins TRBV18 and TRBJ2-3, with 10 nucleotides matching TRBD2. V shed 1 base, J shed 6 bases, and the junction held 4 bases outside the gene matches. Germline-derived CDR1 and CDR2 are KGHSH and LQKENI. The CDR3 spans 15 residues. In DNA, the CDR3 is TGTGCCAGCTCACCACTAGCGGGAGGCGGGGATACGCAGTATTTT. This sequence encodes CASSPLAGGGDTQYF. The full variable domain, rest sourced from reference TRBV18 and TRBJ2-3, is NAGVMQNPRHLVRRRGQEARLRCSPMKGHSHVYWYRQLPEEGLKFMVYLQKENIIDESGMPKERFSAEFPKEGPSILRIQQVVRGDSAAYFCASSPLAGGGDTQYFGPGTRLTVL.

The chain employs TRBV6-1 and TRBJ1-1; 8 bases match TRBD1. In germline, CDR1 is MNHNS, CDR2 SASEGT. V was clipped by 7 bases and J by 3 bases; unmatched bases: 7. CDR3 length equals 14 residues. The CDR3 protein is CASKAGGSDTEAFF. In DNA form, the CDR3 reads TGTGCCAGCAAGGCAGGGGGCTCAGACACTGAAGCTTTCTTT.

V is TRBV4-1 and J is TRBJ1-1; 10 bases agree with TRBD1. The ends lost 4 bases at V and 4 bases at J; junction bases unmatched: 3. The CDR3 totals 14 residues. Germline V CDR1 and CDR2: MGHRA, YSYEKL. CDR3 DNA sequence: TGCGCCAGCAGCCTCCGGGACAGGGGCACTGAAGCTTTCTTT. It codes for CASSLRDRGTEAFF.

The CDR3 DNA sequence: TGTGCCAGCAGCCCCCGCGAAAGCTACGAGCAGTACTTC. Translation: CASSPRESYEQYF. The chain uses TRBV11-3 and TRBJ2-7; D is unclear. This CDR3 has 13 residues. The V gene lost 5 bases and the J gene lost 3 bases, with 11 bases spanning the gap. Germline assignment: CDR1 SGHNT and CDR2 YENEEA.

On this clonotype itself: The junction does not match germline at one end; this may be a read error. This chain joins TRBV7-9 and TRBJ1-2; D is possibly TRBD1 (5 bases). Germline lookup yields CDR1 SEHNR and CDR2 FQNEAQ (reference sequence). This CDR3 comprises 13 residues. The CDR3 DNA reads TGTACCAGCAGCCCGGACAACACCGATGGCTACACCTTC. It specifies CTSSPDNTDGYTF.

This clonotype came up a few times. This rearrangement joins TRBV19 to TRBJ2-7; D possibly matches TRBD1 or TRBD2 (5 bases each). CDR1 is LNHDA, CDR2 SQIVND, per germline (reference sequence). V was trimmed by 3 bases and J by 5 bases, leaving 8 bases between them. This CDR3 comprises 12 residues. The CDR3 DNA reads TGTGCCAGTAGTATGAGGGGAGACGAGCAGTACTTC. Protein product: CASSMRGDEQYF.

V usage is TRBV4-1 and J usage is TRBJ2-7; possibly TRBD1 for D (5 bases). The CDR3 is 13 residues long. CDR1 MGHRA and CDR2 YSYEKL come from the germline V gene. Trimming removed 0 bases at V and 3 bases at J, with 6 bases between. Written as DNA, the CDR3 is TGCGCCAGCAGCCAAGAGGGGCACTACGAGCAGTACTTC. The encoded protein is CASSQEGHYEQYF.

By proportion, this clonotype is medium-sized (0.01 to 0.1%). The rearrangement links TRBV6-2 or TRBV6-3 to TRBJ2-7; D perhaps matches TRBD1 (6 bases). V lost 2 bases and J 6 bases, leaving 17 bases between the germline ends. Germline V gene data show CDR1 as MNHEY and CDR2 as SVGEGT. This CDR3 has 15 residues. CDR3 bases: TGTGCCAGCAGTTACGCCCGGGACATAGTCGGCGAGCAGTACTTC. This encodes CASSYARDIVGEQYF.

The sample holds a few counts of this clonotype. J is TRBJ2-5 and V is TRBV28, with 11 bases fitting TRBD1. The junction had 8 bases not matched to a gene; V was cut back by 7 bases and J by 4 bases. The V gene's germline CDR1 is MDHEN and CDR2 SYDVKM. The CDR3 has 15 amino acids. The CDR3 here is CASNPGTGGSETQYF. Written as DNA, the CDR3 is TGTGCCAGCAACCCCGGGACAGGGGGTTCAGAGACCCAGTACTTC.

By share, this clonotype counts as medium-sized. J is TRBJ2-1 and V is TRBV28; either TRBD1 or TRBD2 may supply D (5 bases each). Germline V lookup: CDR1 MDHEN, CDR2 SYDVKM. This CDR3 has 17 residues. Trimming removed 3 bases from V and 1 base from J, with 16 bases in between. CDR3 protein: CASSFSGTRRSYNEQFF. The CDR3 DNA sequence: TGTGCCAGCAGTTTTTCCGGGACCCGGAGGTCCTACAATGAGCAGTTCTTC.

V and J are TRBV6-1 and TRBJ2-2; TRBD1 matches 10 bases. CDR3 length: 15 residues. Germline values: CDR1 MNHNS, CDR2 SASEGT. V gave up 7 bases and J gave up 5 bases; unmatched junction bases: 7. In DNA form, the CDR3 reads TGTGCCAGCATCGGGGACAGGGGAAGGACCGGGGAGCTGTTTTTT. This translates into CASIGDRGRTGELFF.

Written as DNA, the CDR3 is TGTGCCACCAGCAGAGTTGTGGGGACTAGCGGAGGCAACACCGGGGAGCTGTTTTTT. Translated, it gives CATSRVVGTSGGNTGELFF. This sequence joins TRBV15 and TRBJ2-2; TRBD2 aligns across 11 bases. The germline CDR1 and CDR2 sequences are LNHNV and YYDKDF (reference sequence). V lost 1 base, J lost 2 bases, and 9 bases stayed unmatched. This CDR3 comprises 19 residues.

V is TRBV28 and J is TRBJ1-2; 12 positions agree with TRBD1. V was pared by 6 bases and J by 8 bases, with 10 bases of the junction left unmatched. The CDR3 consists of 15 residues. Germline loops: CDR1 MDHEN, CDR2 SYDVKM. CDR3: CASRQGTGGAGGYTF. CDR3 nucleotides: TGTGCCAGCAGACAAGGGACAGGGGGCGCAGGGGGCTACACCTTC.

This clonotype showed up just a few times. The J gene is TRBJ1-5, the V gene TRBV7-3; weak D call: TRBD1 (5 bases). V was trimmed by 4 bases and J by 7 bases, leaving 11 bases between them. CDR3 length: 13 amino acids. Germline CDR1 and CDR2: SGHTA and FQGTGA. In DNA form, the CDR3 reads TGTGCCAGCAGCTCCGGGCGGGGGCAGCCCCAGCATTTT. It codes for CASSSGRGQPQHF.

This chain uses TRBV7-2 with TRBJ2-2, with 7 nucleotides matching TRBD2. The CDR3 has 16 amino acids. Germline CDR1 reads SGHTA; CDR2 reads FQGNSA. Unmatched junction bases numbered 10, after V lost 5 bases and J lost 4 bases. CDR3 coding DNA: TGTGCCAGCAGCCAGCGGACCGTAGCGGGCACCGGGGAGCTGTTTTTT. It codes for CASSQRTVAGTGELFF. Looking up the rest from reference TRBV7-2 and TRBJ2-2 gives the full variable domain: GAGVSQSPSNKVTEKGKDVELRCDPISGHTALYWYRQSLGQGLEFLIYFQGNSAPDKSGLPSDRFSAERTGGSVSTLTIQRTQQEDSAVYLCASSQRTVAGTGELFFGEGSRLTVL.

By share of the sample, this clonotype is medium-sized. The gene calls are TRBV24-1 and TRBJ1-5, with 8 bases fitting TRBD1. From germline, CDR1 is KGHDR and CDR2 SFDVKD. V lost 5 bases to trimming and J lost 4 bases; unmatched junction nucleotides: 9. There are 16 residues in the CDR3. In nucleotides, the CDR3 is TGTGCCACCAGTGGGGATCGGGACAGGTATAATCAGCCCCAGCATTTT. Translating gives CATSGDRDRYNQPQHF.

This clonotype was recorded a few times. This chain links TRBV5-1 with TRBJ1-2, with D uncertain. Trimming removed 0 bases from V and 0 bases from J, with 9 bases in between. Looked up from germline, CDR1 is SGHRS and CDR2 is YFSETQ. The CDR3 consists of 15 residues. As DNA, the CDR3 is TGCGCCAGCAGCTTGGAGGCAGACCCTAACTATGGCTACACCTTC. Its protein is CASSLEADPNYGYTF.

This sequence joins TRBV7-3 and TRBJ2-3; possibly TRBD2 for D (6 bases). V was pared by 5 bases and J by 0 bases, with 12 bases between. This CDR3 has 15 amino acids. The V gene's germline CDR1 is SGHTA and CDR2 FQGTGA. CDR3 residues: CASSLLAASTDTQYF. The CDR3, as DNA: TGTGCCAGCAGCCTACTAGCAGCTAGCACAGATACGCAGTATTTT. The variable domain in full, with the rest retrieved from reference TRBV7-3 and TRBJ2-3, is GAGVSQTPSNKVTEKGKYVELRCDPISGHTALYWYRQSLGQGPEFLIYFQGTGAADDSGLPNDRFFAVRPEGSVSTLKIQRTERGDSAVYLCASSLLAASTDTQYFGPGTRLTVL.

This clonotype appeared a few times. The CDR3 DNA sequence: TGTGCCAGCAGTTTATTGGCTAGCGGGGATATTGAGCAGTTCTTC. Amino acid sequence: CASSLLASGDIEQFF. This rearrangement joins TRBV27 to TRBJ2-1; 9 nucleotides align to TRBD2. With 1 base clipped from V and 9 bases from J, the junction kept 7 bases outside the gene matches. The CDR3 spans 15 residues. Germline assignment: CDR1 MNHEY and CDR2 SMNVEV (reference sequence).

There are a few counts of this clonotype. The V call is TRBV15, the J call TRBJ2-6; D remains ambiguous. This CDR3 is 15 amino acids long. Trimming left V 1 base short and J 1 base short, with 5 bases between. Germline CDR1 is LNHNV and CDR2 is YYDKDF (reference sequence). The CDR3 is CATSRVGSGANVLTF. CDR3 nucleotides: TGTGCCACCAGCAGAGTGGGTTCTGGGGCCAACGTCCTGACTTTC.

J is TRBJ2-1 and V is TRBV2; D not resolved. The ends were cut back, 1 base at V and 16 bases at J, with 11 bases in the middle. This CDR3 comprises 11 residues. Germline-derived CDR1 and CDR2 are SNHLY and FYNNEI. CDR3 amino acids: CASSEDGTDFF. The DNA of the CDR3 is TGTGCCAGCAGTGAAGACGGTACTGATTTCTTC.

This clonotype appeared a few times. For the CDR3, the DNA is TGTGCCAGCACGGAGGGAGCTCTCTACAATGAGCAGTTCTTC. Amino acid sequence: CASTEGALYNEQFF. The chain joins TRBV2 to TRBJ2-1, with D maybe TRBD2 (6 bases). From germline, CDR1 is SNHLY and CDR2 FYNNEI. The CDR3 runs 14 residues. Between the trimmed V and J ends, which lost 7 bases and 3 bases, there was a span of 13 bases.

This clonotype was detected only a few times. This chain links TRBV6-2 or TRBV6-3 with TRBJ2-7; the D is unclear. The germline V gene has CDR1 MNHEY and CDR2 SVGEGT. Trimming cost V 7 bases and J 3 bases, with 22 bases left between them. The CDR3 sequence is 16 residues long. In DNA form, the CDR3 reads TGTGCCAGCACGGGCAATAGGCGAGAGTACAACTACGAGCAGTACTTC. The encoded protein is CASTGNRREYNYEQYF.

This clonotype was seen more than once but under ten times. The chain combines TRBV20-1 with TRBJ1-1; the D gene is possibly TRBD1 (5 bases). Germline V CDR1 and CDR2: DFQATT, SNEGSKA (reference sequence). Trimming pared 0 bases from V and 1 base from J, leaving 9 bases between. This CDR3 has 14 amino acids. CDR3: CSAREAGQNTEAFF. The CDR3 DNA follows: TGCAGTGCTAGAGAGGCGGGGCAGAACACTGAAGCTTTCTTT.

A few counts support this clonotype. The CDR3 nucleotides are TGTGCCACTGGGACTCCAGACTATGGCTACACCTTC. Protein sequence: CATGTPDYGYTF. The chain is built from TRBV28 and TRBJ1-2; possibly TRBD1 for D (5 bases). V was trimmed by 10 bases and J by 3 bases, leaving 12 bases between them. The CDR3 sequence is 12 residues long. The germline V gene encodes CDR1 MDHEN and CDR2 SYDVKM.

This clonotype was seen a few times. J is TRBJ2-4 and V is TRBV20-1; D is tentatively TRBD1 or TRBD2 (5 bases each). The CDR3 contains 13 residues. Between the trimmed V and J ends, which lost 3 bases and 4 bases, there was a span of 10 bases. Per the germline V gene, CDR1 is DFQATT and CDR2 is SNEGSKA (reference sequence). CDR3 bases: TGCAGTGCTAGGTCGGGACCTAAAAACATTCAGTACTTC. Protein: CSARSGPKNIQYF.

CDR3 bases: TGTGCCAGCAGCCAAGGGGGGGCCACTGAAGCTTTCTTT. It translates to CASSQGGATEAFF. J is TRBJ1-1 and V is TRBV11-1; possibly TRBD1 for D (6 bases). The CDR3 sequence is 13 residues long. Germline V CDR1 and CDR2: SGHAT, FQDESV (reference sequence). The V gene lost 5 bases and the J gene lost 4 bases, with 11 bases spanning the gap. The full variable domain, its missing parts supplied by reference TRBV11-1 and TRBJ1-1, is EAEVAQSPRYKITEKSQAVAFWCDPISGHATLYWYRQILGQGPELLVQFQDESVVDDSQLPKDRFSAERLKGVDSTLKIQPAELGDSAMYLCASSQGGATEAFFGQGTRLTVV.

This clonotype has just a few counts. This chain uses TRBV19 with TRBJ1-5, with TRBD1 matching over 8 bases. The length of the CDR3 is 13 residues. Germline values: CDR1 LNHDA, CDR2 SQIVND (reference sequence). V lost 7 bases, J lost 6 bases, and 5 bases stayed unmatched. The CDR3 nucleotides read TGTGCCAGTACCCAGACAGGGGTTCAGCCCCAGCATTTT. Its translation: CASTQTGVQPQHF.